The next 25 T cell receptor beta chains were all read from a single sample in a study of cytomegalovirus exposure and HLA in healthy donors. The PCR was carried out with 60 Vbeta primers and 13 Jbeta primers. Assay used: immunoSEQ multiplex PCR; TCRdb lists only in-frame clones, some missing. The sample includes about 120,000 clones, about three quarters seen only once; the top ten take more than 3%. The material sequenced was PBMCs. These receptors all stem from a man aged 25-45 years in good health and CMV-seronegative.

On this clone itself: The germline gene is not matched at one end of the junction; a read error may be the cause. The chain links TRBV5-4 to TRBJ2-7; 9 bases are a match to TRBD2. The V gene's germline CDR1 is SGHNT and CDR2 YYREEE (reference sequence). CDR3 length: 14 residues. Written as DNA, the CDR3 is TGTGCCAGCAGCCGTGGGACTAGCCCCTACGGGCAGTACTTC. This encodes CASSRGTSPYGQYF.

Only a few counts were recorded for this clone. A read error may produce the germline difference seen at one junction end. The chain uses TRBV7-9 and TRBJ1-2, with 7 bases fitting TRBD1. CDR3 size: 14 residues. The germline CDR1 and CDR2 sequences are SEHNR and FQNEAQ (reference sequence). The CDR3 sequence is CSSSDQQGRDGYTF. The CDR3 DNA is TGTTCCAGCAGCGACCAACAGGGGAGAGATGGCTACACCTTC.

The chain uses TRBV28 and TRBJ1-1; 8 positions agree with TRBD1. Trimming took 2 bases from V and 2 from J; bases not matched to a gene: 7. The CDR3 covers 16 residues. Germline lookup yields CDR1 MDHEN and CDR2 SYDVKM. CDR3 nucleotide sequence: TGTGCCAGCAGTTTACTTACCGGGACAGGTAACACTGAAGCTTTCTTT. It translates to CASSLLTGTGNTEAFF.

This rearrangement joins TRBV4-1 to TRBJ2-4; 7 positions agree with TRBD2. V dropped 5 bases and J dropped 0; count of bases not matched to a gene: 7. The CDR3 loop spans 16 amino acids. CDR1 MGHRA and CDR2 YSYEKL come from the germline V gene. CDR3 DNA: TGCGCCAGCAGCGCGAGATGGGGGGGAGCCAAAAACATTCAGTACTTC. This codes for CASSARWGGAKNIQYF.

V usage is TRBV19 and J usage is TRBJ2-3, with D possibly being TRBD2 (7 bases). CDR1 is LNHDA, CDR2 SQIVND, per germline (reference sequence). V lost 4 bases and J lost 2, with 13 bases in between. The CDR3 extends over 15 amino acids. DNA of the CDR3: TGTGCCAGTAGTACAAGGGCGGGGGCCACAGATACGCAGTATTTT. Amino acid sequence: CASSTRAGATDTQYF.

This clone was recorded once. The V call is TRBV1, the J call TRBJ2-7; the table's D call of TRBD2 was not tested on the DNA. TRBV1 is noted as a pseudogene. This CDR3 has 14 amino acids. CDR3 DNA: TGCACCAGCAGCCATCGAGCGGGGCTCTACGAGCAGTACTTC. Its protein product is CTSSHRAGLYEQYF.

The chain is built from TRBV5-4 and TRBJ2-2; 10 positions match TRBD1. After removal of 4 bases from V and 4 bases from J, the junction contained 10 bases not matched to a gene. Germline V gene data show CDR1 as SGHNT and CDR2 as YYREEE (reference sequence). CDR3 size: 17 residues. The CDR3, as DNA: TGTGCCAGCAGCCGGGATAGACAGGGGGCCTTCACCGGGGAGCTGTTTTTT. As protein: CASSRDRQGAFTGELFF.

The V and J genes are TRBV19 and TRBJ1-4; no reliable D call. The CDR3 length is 11 residues. CDR1 and CDR2 from the germline V gene are LNHDA and SQIVND (reference sequence). The V end lost 3 bases, the J end lost 8 bases, and 4 bases lay between the germline ends. The CDR3 nucleotides are TGTGCCAGTAGTATGACAGAAAAACTGTTTTTT. The encoded protein is CASSMTEKLFF.

The V and J genes are TRBV7-9 and TRBJ2-5, with D possibly being TRBD1 (5 bases). V lost 1 base, J lost 4 bases, and 7 bases lay in between. Germline V gene sequence: CDR1 SEHNR, CDR2 FQNEAQ (reference sequence). The CDR3 extends over 13 amino acids. The CDR3 DNA is TGTGCCAGCAGCTTAGTGGGGCGAGAGACCCAGTACTTC. Its protein is CASSLVGRETQYF.

This chain uses TRBV6-5 with TRBJ1-5, with D possibly TRBD1 on 6 matching bases. The length of the CDR3 is 14 residues. CDR1 MNHEY and CDR2 SVGAGI come from the germline V gene. V shed 2 bases and J shed 7 bases, with 12 bases lying between them. The CDR3 sequence: CASSYGRGGQPQHF. DNA of the CDR3: TGTGCCAGCAGTTACGGCAGGGGTGGGCAGCCCCAGCATTTT.

V gene TRBV4-1 combines with J gene TRBJ2-1; 7 bases agree with TRBD2. With 4 bases clipped from V and 3 bases from J, the junction kept 15 bases outside the gene matches. This CDR3 has 18 amino acids. Germline values: CDR1 MGHRA, CDR2 YSYEKL. CDR3 sequence: CASSPGGASGMIYNEQFF. The CDR3 region has the DNA TGCGCCAGCAGCCCCGGTGGGGCTAGCGGAATGATCTACAATGAGCAGTTCTTC.

The chain has TRBV7-9 and TRBJ2-5, with D possibly matching TRBD2 (6 bases). Gene TRBJ2-7 matches the end of the DNA better, so the J call may be wrong. CDR1 is SEHNR and CDR2 is FQNEAQ in the germline V gene (reference sequence). The CDR3 spans 15 residues. CDR3 sequence reads: CASSLAHRREYEQYF. The DNA of the CDR3 is TGTGCCAGCAGCTTAGCGCACAGGAGGGAGTACGAGCAGTACTTC.

J is TRBJ1-2 and V is TRBV5-6, with 7 bases aligning to TRBD1. Germline V gene data show CDR1 as SGHDT and CDR2 as YYEEEE. The CDR3 length is 16 residues. Trimming cost V 1 base and J 4 bases; bases outside gene matches: 10. CDR3 region: CASSLIEAGGPYGYTF. The CDR3, as DNA: TGTGCCAGCAGCTTGATTGAGGCAGGGGGTCCCTATGGCTACACCTTC.

CDR3 sequence (DNA): TGCGCCAGCAGCTCAACCAGGGGGCACCCTGAAGCTTTCTTT. Translation gives CASSSTRGHPEAFF. The V call is TRBV5-1, the J call TRBJ1-1; 8 bases fit TRBD1. Looked up from germline, CDR1 is SGHRS and CDR2 is YFSETQ. The J segment lost 6 bases and the V segment lost 3 bases, leaving 7 bases of the junction unmatched. The CDR3 sequence is 14 residues long.

This sequence joins TRBV15 and TRBJ2-2, with TRBD2 matching 7 bases. Germline CDR1 is LNHNV and CDR2 is YYDKDF (reference sequence). The CDR3 consists of 14 residues. V was clipped by 3 bases and J by 6 bases; unmatched bases: 4. CDR3 sequence (DNA): TGTGCCACCAGCAGTGATCTAGCGGCCGGGGAGCTGTTTTTT. It is translated as CATSSDLAAGELFF.

This clone came up a few times. CDR3 sequence (DNA): TGTGCCTGGAGTGTCGGACAGTACAATGAAAAACTGTTTTTT. As protein: CAWSVGQYNEKLFF. V and J are TRBV30 and TRBJ1-4, with D maybe TRBD1 (6 bases). The V end was cut by 0 bases, the J end by 5 bases, with 10 bases between. The germline V gene has CDR1 GTSNPN and CDR2 SVGIG (reference sequence). This CDR3 contains 14 residues.

This chain uses TRBV27 with TRBJ1-1, with D maybe TRBD1 (5 bases). V lost 7 bases and J 3 bases, leaving 15 bases between the germline ends. This CDR3 is built from 14 residues. In germline, CDR1 is MNHEY, CDR2 SMNVEV (reference sequence). In DNA, the CDR3 is TGTGCCAGCAAGGGGTACCGCCAGGACACTGAAGCTTTCTTT. As protein: CASKGYRQDTEAFF.

This rearrangement joins TRBV2 to TRBJ2-1, with TRBD1 as a possible D gene (5 bases). Germline loops: CDR1 SNHLY, CDR2 FYNNEI. Trimming cost V 8 bases and J 9 bases, with 11 bases left between them. CDR3 length equals 11 residues. The DNA of the CDR3 is TGTGCCAGCCGCCCGGACACTGAGCAGTTCTTC. It encodes CASRPDTEQFF.

The chain carries TRBV6-1 and TRBJ2-2; D is uncertain. Germline CDR1 reads MNHNS; CDR2 reads SASEGT. This CDR3 contains 15 residues. V lost 6 bases, J lost 3 bases, and 14 bases lay in between. The CDR3 coding sequence is TGTGCCAGCAGATCCGCAGGAATCCACACCGGGGAGCTGTTTTTT. It translates to CASRSAGIHTGELFF.

In the case of this clone: A junction end diverges from the germline sequence, so it may reflect a read error. CDR3 in amino acids: CSSSQGDSQETQYF. The CDR3 nucleotides read TGTTCCAGCAGCCAAGGGGACTCCCAAGAGACCCAGTACTTC. The rearrangement uses TRBV7-9 and TRBJ2-5, with a tentative D call TRBD2 (6 bases). Germline values: CDR1 SEHNR, CDR2 FQNEAQ (reference sequence). The CDR3 spans 14 residues. The variable domain in full, with the rest retrieved from reference TRBV7-9 and TRBJ2-5, is DTGVSQNPRHKITKRGQNVTFRCDPISEHNRLYWYRQTLGQGPEFLTYFQNEAQLEKSRLLSDRFSAERPKGSFSTLEIQRTEQGDSAMYLCSSSQGDSQETQYFGPGTRLLVL.

This sequence joins TRBV30 and TRBJ2-3, with 12 bases fitting TRBD2. V lost 4 bases to trimming and J lost 4 bases; unmatched junction nucleotides: 12. The CDR3 is 17 amino acids. CDR1 and CDR2 (germline): GTSNPN, SVGIG (reference sequence). The DNA for the CDR3 is TGTGCCTGGATCCGGGGGGCTAGCGGGGGGGGCGCAGATACGCAGTATTTT. It specifies CAWIRGASGGGADTQYF. Filled out from reference TRBV30 and TRBJ2-3, the complete variable domain reads SQTIHQWPATLVQPVGSPLSLECTVEGTSNPNLYWYRQAAGRGLQLLFYSVGIGQISSEVPQNLSASRPQDRQFILSSKKLLLSDSGFYLCAWIRGASGGGADTQYFGPGTRLTVL.

The chain combines TRBV7-9 with TRBJ2-3, with no clear D. Trimming cost V 1 base and J 1 base, with 6 bases left between them. Per the germline V gene, CDR1 is SEHNR and CDR2 is FQNEAQ (reference sequence). CDR3 length equals 14 residues. The CDR3 DNA is TGTGCCAGCAGCTTAGGAACAGGCACAGATACGCAGTATTTT. It yields the protein CASSLGTGTDTQYF.

CDR3 nucleotide sequence: TGTGCCAGCAGCGTATTCCTAGCGGGGGGGAATGAGCAGTTCTTC. Its translation: CASSVFLAGGNEQFF. This rearrangement joins TRBV9 to TRBJ2-1, with 12 bases that match TRBD2. V was clipped by 1 base and J by 7 bases; unmatched bases: 3. The CDR3 is 15 amino acids. The germline V gene encodes CDR1 SGDLS and CDR2 YYNGEE.

This clone was counted between two and nine times. The chain couples TRBV11-2 to TRBJ2-5; D gene ambiguous. V dropped 1 base and J dropped 4 bases, with 7 bases sitting between them. There are 13 residues in the CDR3. Per germline, CDR1 SGHAT and CDR2 FQNNGV. In DNA form, the CDR3 reads TGTGCCAGCAGCTTAGCTGTATTAGAGACCCAGTACTTC. It translates to CASSLAVLETQYF.

The chain has TRBV10-1 and TRBJ2-3; no clear D. Germline V gene data show CDR1 as WNHNN and CDR2 as SYGVQD (reference sequence). V lost 6 bases, J lost 6 bases, and 13 bases lay in between. The CDR3 extends over 13 amino acids. The CDR3 coding sequence is TGCGCCAGCAGCCAATCCACGAGGGATACGCAGTATTTT. This translates into CASSQSTRDTQYF.